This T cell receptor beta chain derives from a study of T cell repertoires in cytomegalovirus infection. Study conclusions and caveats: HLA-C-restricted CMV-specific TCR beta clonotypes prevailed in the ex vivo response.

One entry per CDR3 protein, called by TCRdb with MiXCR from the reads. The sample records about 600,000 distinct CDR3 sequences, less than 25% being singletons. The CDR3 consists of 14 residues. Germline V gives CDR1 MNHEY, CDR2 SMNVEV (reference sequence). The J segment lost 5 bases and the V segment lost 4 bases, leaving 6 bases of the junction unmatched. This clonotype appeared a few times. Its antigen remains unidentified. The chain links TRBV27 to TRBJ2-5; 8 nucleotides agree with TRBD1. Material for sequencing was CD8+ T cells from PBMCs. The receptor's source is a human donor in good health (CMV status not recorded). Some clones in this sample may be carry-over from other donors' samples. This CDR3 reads CASSSDRAWETQYF. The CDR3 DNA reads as TGTGCCAGCAGTTCGGACAGGGCCTGGGAGACCCAGTACTTC.